The 26 T cell receptor beta chains reported below all come from one sample, sequenced in a study of neurological immune-mediated disorders. TCRdb itself ran the 5' RACE reads through MiXCR, one entry per CDR3 protein. The sample consists of almost 85,000 distinct CDR3 sequences, roughly 2.6% of them appearing once. Sequenced material: PBMCs. The receptors here all came from a woman aged 25 to 39 with multiple sclerosis.

This clonotype was counted ten times or more. The chain is built from TRBV20-1 and TRBJ2-1; 9 nucleotides align to TRBD2. CDR3 size: 14 residues. The V gene's germline CDR1 is DFQATT and CDR2 SNEGSKA (reference sequence). With 1 base clipped from V and 4 bases from J, the junction kept 2 bases outside the gene matches. CDR3 region: CSARGTSEYNEQFF. Here the CDR3 DNA reads TGCAGTGCTAGAGGGACTAGCGAGTACAATGAGCAGTTCTTC.

In its sample, this clonotype was seen many times. The rearrangement links TRBV4-3 to TRBJ1-3, with D hard to call. This CDR3 comprises 16 residues. The germline V and J ends were trimmed by 1 base and 12 bases, with 22 bases remaining between them. The germline V gene has CDR1 LGHNA and CDR2 YSLEER. The CDR3 reads CASSQVVPGSGKNIYF. CDR3 bases: TGCGCCAGCAGCCAAGTTGTACCAGGATCTGGAAAAAACATATATTTT.

In this sample, this clonotype turned up many times. This sequence joins TRBV27 and TRBJ1-2, with unresolved D. CDR1 and CDR2 (germline): MNHEY, SMNVEV (reference sequence). V was shortened by 5 bases and J by 2 bases, with 18 bases between the two germline ends. The CDR3 has 16 amino acids. In DNA form, the CDR3 reads TGTGCCAGCAGTAATTCGCCACTGGTCGGGAACTATGGCTACACCTTC. It encodes CASSNSPLVGNYGYTF.

In this sample, this clonotype turned up many times. The V call is TRBV12-3 or TRBV12-4, the J call TRBJ1-1, with 7 positions matching TRBD1. V shed 8 bases and J 4 bases; nucleotides not matched to a gene: 4. CDR3 length: 12 amino acids. The chain's CDR3 is CASQTGATEAFF. CDR3 sequence (DNA): TGTGCCAGCCAAACAGGGGCCACTGAAGCTTTCTTT.

This clonotype was picked up many times. The rearrangement uses TRBV5-1 and TRBJ2-2; 8 bases map to TRBD1. After removal of 7 bases from V and 6 bases from J, the junction contained 5 bases not matched to a gene. The CDR3 is made up of 13 amino acids. CDR1 is SGHRS, CDR2 YFSETQ, per germline. The CDR3 loop reads CASAGQGAGELFF. In DNA form, the CDR3 reads TGCGCCAGCGCCGGACAGGGAGCCGGGGAGCTGTTTTTT.

This clonotype was seen ten or more times. V is TRBV10-3 and J is TRBJ1-1, with TRBD1 as a possible D gene (6 bases). Trimming removed 9 bases from V and 4 bases from J, with 15 bases in between. Germline V gene sequence: CDR1 ENHRY, CDR2 SYGVKD. There are 13 residues in the CDR3. The CDR3 DNA reads as TGTGCCATGGCGACAGGTCAGACCACTGAAGCTTTCTTT. Translating gives CAMATGQTTEAFF.

The sample holds many counts of this clonotype. The chain is built from TRBV7-2 and TRBJ1-2; a possible D gene is TRBD1 (6 bases). V shed 5 bases and J shed 2 bases, with 9 bases lying between them. Germline CDR1 is SGHTA and CDR2 is FQGNSA. The length of the CDR3 is 13 residues. CDR3 protein: CASSPDRNYGYTF. The CDR3, as DNA: TGTGCCAGCAGCCCCGACAGGAACTATGGCTACACCTTC.

This clonotype was observed many times. The rearrangement links TRBV6-2 or TRBV6-3 to TRBJ1-1, with D hard to call. The CDR3 is made up of 14 amino acids. V lost 2 bases to trimming and J lost 1 base, with 8 bases between them. Germline V gives CDR1 MNHEY, CDR2 SVGEGT. The DNA for the CDR3 is TGTGCCAGCAGTTACCCACAGAAGAACACTGAAGCTTTCTTT. Its translation: CASSYPQKNTEAFF.

This clonotype was counted at least ten times. The chain recombines TRBV20-1 with TRBJ2-5; unclear D gene. The CDR3 extends over 11 amino acids. Germline V gene sequence: CDR1 DFQATT, CDR2 SNEGSKA (reference sequence). Trimming stripped 6 bases from V and 4 bases from J, with 9 bases between. The DNA for the CDR3 is TGCAGTGCCGTATTCGGAGAGACCCAGTACTTC. Amino acids: CSAVFGETQYF.

CDR3 bases: TGTGCCAGCAGCTTCACAGGGGGCACCGGGGAGCTGTTTTTT. This sequence encodes CASSFTGGTGELFF. The J gene is TRBJ2-2, the V gene TRBV7-2; the match to TRBD1 covers 8 bases. Germline CDR1 reads SGHTA; CDR2 reads FQGNSA. V shed 3 bases and J 4 bases; nucleotides not matched to a gene: 1. CDR3 size: 14 residues.

This clonotype was counted ten times or more. The chain recombines TRBV20-1 with TRBJ2-3; D unresolved. V lost 0 bases and J 2 bases, leaving 12 bases between the germline ends. This CDR3 is built from 15 residues. Germline values: CDR1 DFQATT, CDR2 SNEGSKA (reference sequence). As DNA, the CDR3 is TGCAGTGCTAGAGATAGCAGCGCGAACACAGATACGCAGTATTTT. Encoded protein: CSARDSSANTDTQYF.

This clonotype was found many times. CDR3 bases: TGCAGTGCCGGGGACAGCGGAAGTGGCTACACCTTC. Translating it yields CSAGDSGSGYTF. The chain links TRBV20-1 to TRBJ1-2, with 7 nucleotides matching TRBD1. The germline CDR1 and CDR2 sequences are DFQATT and SNEGSKA (reference sequence). Trimming cost V 6 bases and J 7 bases; bases outside gene matches: 8. The CDR3 totals 12 residues.

In its sample, this clonotype was seen many times. V gene TRBV5-1 combines with J gene TRBJ2-7; D is ambiguous. The germline CDR1 and CDR2 sequences are SGHRS and YFSETQ. Deletions cut 4 bases from V and 6 bases from J, with 8 bases between. The CDR3 consists of 11 residues. The CDR3 region has the DNA TGCGCCAGCAGCACGGAATCCGAGCAGTACTTC. Translating gives CASSTESEQYF.

This clonotype was seen repeatedly, ten times or more. This chain uses TRBV5-5 with TRBJ2-3; D not resolved. Germline lookup yields CDR1 SGHKS and CDR2 YYEKEE (reference sequence). The CDR3 loop spans 13 amino acids. Trimming took 4 bases from V and 6 from J, leaving 12 bases between them. As DNA, the CDR3 is TGTGCCAGCAGCGGAATACCAAGGGATACGCAGTATTTT. Its protein product is CASSGIPRDTQYF.

This clonotype was detected ten times or more. This sequence joins TRBV29-1 and TRBJ1-2, with D unclear. Germline CDR1 is SQVTM and CDR2 is ANQGSEA. The V and J ends lost 1 base and 9 bases respectively, with 0 bases between them. The CDR3 length is 8 residues. In nucleotides, the CDR3 is TGCAGCGTTGAAGGCTACACCTTC. Translating gives CSVEGYTF.

This clonotype has at least ten counts. This sequence joins TRBV5-1 and TRBJ2-2; 9 bases match TRBD2. The CDR3 is made up of 16 amino acids. Germline CDR1 reads SGHRS; CDR2 reads YFSETQ. J was trimmed by 0 bases and V by 4 bases; bases with no gene match: 4. The CDR3 nucleotides read TGCGCCAGCAGCCCGGGACTAGCCACGAACACCGGGGAGCTGTTTTTT. Translating it yields CASSPGLATNTGELFF.

This clonotype has a count of ten or more. The chain is built from TRBV12-3 or TRBV12-4 and TRBJ2-3, with 8 bases aligning to TRBD1. The V and J ends lost 4 bases and 5 bases, in that order; junction bases with no gene match: 8. The CDR3 runs 15 residues. The CDR3 coding sequence is TGTGCCAGCAGTTGGCGAAACAGGGGGTTAGATACGCAGTATTTT. Residues: CASSWRNRGLDTQYF.

This clonotype was detected many times. The rearrangement joins TRBV20-1 to TRBJ2-7; either TRBD1 or TRBD2 may fit D (6 bases each). The CDR3 has 12 residues. Germline V CDR1 and CDR2: DFQATT, SNEGSKA (reference sequence). CDR3 DNA: TGCAGCGCCTTTAAGGGGGAGGACGAGCAGTACTTC. Protein: CSAFKGEDEQYF.

This clonotype was recorded many times. V usage is TRBV20-1 and J usage is TRBJ2-7; 7 nucleotides line up with TRBD1. CDR1 and CDR2 from the germline V gene are DFQATT and SNEGSKA (reference sequence). The CDR3 extends over 14 amino acids. V was pared by 4 bases and J by 2 bases, with 8 bases of the junction left unmatched. CDR3 nucleotides: TGCAGTGCTAAACAGGGGTCTAATACCTACGAGCAGTACTTC. It codes for CSAKQGSNTYEQYF.

This clonotype was counted at least ten times. The chain is built from TRBV20-1 and TRBJ1-1, with 7 bases matching TRBD1. Germline loops: CDR1 DFQATT, CDR2 SNEGSKA (reference sequence). Germline trimming cut 4 bases from V and 5 bases from J; bases unmatched to any gene: 16. The CDR3 has 16 residues. CDR3 sequence reads: CSATRDRVGRKTEAFF. In DNA form, the CDR3 reads TGCAGTGCTACTCGAGACAGGGTAGGGAGGAAAACTGAAGCTTTCTTT.

This clonotype was recorded a few times. CDR3 protein: CAWSEGNGVNTEAFF. Written as DNA, the CDR3 is TGTGCCTGGAGTGAAGGGAACGGGGTGAACACTGAAGCTTTCTTT. This chain joins TRBV30 and TRBJ1-1; D is undetermined. V was cut by 1 base and J by 0 bases, with 12 bases left in between. The CDR3 spans 15 residues. Germline CDR1 and CDR2: GTSNPN and SVGIG (reference sequence).

There are many counts of this clonotype. The V call is TRBV24-1, the J call TRBJ2-3; D unclear. The germline gives CDR1 KGHDR, CDR2 SFDVKD. V gave up 1 base and J gave up 4 bases, with 2 bases separating them. The CDR3 covers 12 residues. CDR3 bases: TGTGCCACCAGTGATTTCGCAGATACGCAGTATTTT. Translation gives CATSDFADTQYF.

This clonotype was counted ten times or more. The V call is TRBV5-1, the J call TRBJ2-1; 9 bases are a match to TRBD2. Germline values: CDR1 SGHRS, CDR2 YFSETQ. The CDR3 runs to 13 residues. V shed 7 bases, J shed 5 bases, and the junction held 4 bases outside the gene matches. As DNA, the CDR3 is TGCGCCAGCGGGGGACTAGCTGACAATGAGCAGTTCTTC. Protein sequence: CASGGLADNEQFF.

This clonotype was counted only a few times. A much larger clone is a single base away; this may be a read error. The chain employs TRBV7-2 and TRBJ1-1, with D hard to call. The CDR3 is 14 amino acids. Trimming cost V 1 base and J 1 base, with 7 bases left between them. CDR1 and CDR2 from the germline V gene are SGHTA and FQGNSA. CDR3 coding DNA: TGTGCCAGCAGCTTAGGATCGGGGAACACTGAAGCTTTCTTT. It specifies CASSLGSGNTEAFF.

This clonotype appeared a single time. This may be a read error, as it is one base from a much larger clone. V usage is TRBV7-9 and J usage is TRBJ2-1; no definite D call. The CDR3 sequence is 17 residues long. Trimming pared 5 bases from V and 8 bases from J, leaving 25 bases between. Germline CDR1 reads SEHNR; CDR2 reads FQNEAQ (reference sequence). CDR3 protein: CASSTRALFVKEDEQFF. The CDR3 DNA follows: TGTGCCAGCAGCACCCGGGCTCTTTTCGTTAAAGAGGATGAGCAGTTCTTC.

This clonotype was observed at least ten times. The rearrangement links TRBV5-6 to TRBJ2-1; a weak D match, TRBD2 (5 bases). V was shortened by 0 bases and J by 0 bases, with 10 bases between the two germline ends. The CDR3 is made up of 16 amino acids. CDR1 and CDR2 from the germline V gene are SGHDT and YYEEEE. The CDR3 DNA is TGTGCCAGCAGCTTGGACCGGGGAAGCTCCTACAATGAGCAGTTCTTC. This gives the protein CASSLDRGSSYNEQFF.